This T cell receptor (beta chain) is from a study of Ad26.COV2.S vaccination and SARS-CoV-2 variants. General study results and limits: Post-vaccination breadth of spike-specific CD8+ and CD4+ T cell responses was reportedly substantial.

CDR1 and CDR2 from the germline V gene are KGHSH and LQKENI. The germline V and J ends were trimmed by 2 bases and 5 bases, with 10 bases remaining between them. The CDR3 has 14 residues. Of note for this clone: Antigen: not known.

The data were produced by immunoSEQ multiplex PCR, yet TCRdb's version contains in-frame clones alone and is incomplete. The repertoire has approximately 350,000 clones, roughly 87% of them found once; the top ten carry around 3.6%. Treatment of the sample: roughly 18 received Ad26.COV2.S at low or high dose, single or two shots; 5 received placebo; per-sample allocation not given. Sampling was done on day 63 after the first vaccine or placebo injection. As its vector, the vaccine had Ad26, which expressed Wuhan-strain SARS-CoV-2 spike. V and J are TRBV18 and TRBJ1-5; no reliable D call. The source of this sequence is a person between 18 and 65 years old who received the Ad26.COV2.S COVID-19 vaccine or a placebo. This specimen was peripheral blood, taken in a trial of Ad26.COV2.S vaccine versus placebo. CDR3 in amino acids: CASSPSDKDQPQHF. DNA for the CDR3: TGTGCCAGCTCACCATCAGACAAGGATCAGCCCCAGCATTTT.